Below are 8 T cell receptor beta chains sequenced from a single sample in a study of blood T cell repertoires in COVID-19. Profiled with immunoSEQ multiplex PCR; TCRdb holds only in-frame clones, not every one. The repertoire holds 200,000 to 250,000 clones, with about nine tenths as singletons. Sequenced material: PBMCs or T cells enriched from blood (not recorded which). The receptors were sampled from a woman in her 40s with acute COVID-19.

V and J are TRBV9 and TRBJ1-3; no clear D. Germline V gene lookup returns CDR1 SGDLS and CDR2 YYNGEE. Trimming stripped 0 bases from V and 0 bases from J, with 10 bases between. The CDR3 spans 16 residues. CDR3 coding DNA: TGTGCCAGCAGCGTAGATTGGGCGACCTCTGGAAACACCATATATTTT. This translates into CASSVDWATSGNTIYF.

The J gene is TRBJ1-6, the V gene TRBV7-8; tentative D call: TRBD1 (6 bases). This CDR3 contains 14 residues. Trimming left V 1 base short and J 7 bases short, with 8 bases between. Germline lookup yields CDR1 SGHVS and CDR2 FQNEAQ. Written as DNA, the CDR3 is TGTGCCAGCAGCTTAGTACAGGGAAATTCACCCCTCCACTTT. It translates to CASSLVQGNSPLHF.

This chain connects TRBV7-2 to TRBJ2-4; tentatively, D is TRBD1 (6 bases). This CDR3 has 16 residues. Germline V CDR1 and CDR2: SGHTA, FQGNSA. V shed 5 bases and J shed 4 bases, with 18 bases lying between them. CDR3 in DNA: TGTGCCAGCAGCCTAACAGGGAACCAAATTAAAAACATTCAGTACTTC. This encodes CASSLTGNQIKNIQYF.

The chain has TRBV5-6 and TRBJ1-5; TRBD1 might be the D (6 bases). This CDR3 is 16 amino acids long. Trimming stripped 4 bases from V and 6 bases from J, with 20 bases between. Germline CDR1 reads SGHDT; CDR2 reads YYEEEE. The CDR3 spells CASSGGGPLSGQPQHF. The CDR3 DNA sequence: TGTGCCAGCAGCGGGGGGGGCCCCCTGTCGGGTCAGCCCCAGCATTTT.

This clone was found a few times. The rearrangement joins TRBV2 to TRBJ2-2, with a possible D match to TRBD1 (5 bases). The ends were cut back, 6 bases at V and 6 bases at J, with 26 bases in the middle. The CDR3 contains 18 residues. Germline values: CDR1 SNHLY, CDR2 FYNNEI. The CDR3 DNA sequence: TGTGCCAGCAGCCCACTGGGGCCGTACCGCGTTACGGCCGGGGAGCTGTTTTTT. Protein sequence: CASSPLGPYRVTAGELFF. Based on the CDR3 plus reference TRBV2 and TRBJ2-2, the full variable domain is EPEVTQTPSHQVTQMGQEVILRCVPISNHLYFYWYRQILGQKVEFLVSFYNNEISEKSEIFDDQFSVERPDGSNFTLKIRSTKLEDSAMYFCASSPLGPYRVTAGELFFGEGSRLTVL.

This CDR3 is CASRGGGAIRPFPLHF. The CDR3 DNA reads TGTGCCAGTAGAGGAGGGGGGGCCATAAGGCCTTTCCCCCTCCACTTT. The chain joins TRBV19 to TRBJ1-6, with D perhaps matching TRBD1 (6 bases). The germline V gene has CDR1 LNHDA and CDR2 SQIVND (reference sequence). The V end was cut by 6 bases, the J end by 13 bases, with 25 bases between. This CDR3 region has 16 residues.

This sequence joins TRBV4-3 and TRBJ1-1; D gene unclear. This CDR3 region has 15 residues. Germline CDR1 LGHNA, CDR2 YSLEER. V gave up 4 bases and J gave up 0 bases, with 12 bases separating them. DNA for the CDR3: TGCGCCAGCAGCCCCTCATTTGGCCTGAACACTGAAGCTTTCTTT. Translating it yields CASSPSFGLNTEAFF.

The V and J genes are TRBV5-1 and TRBJ1-1; D remains unclear. Germline V gene sequence: CDR1 SGHRS, CDR2 YFSETQ. The V gene lost 2 bases and the J gene lost 1 base, with 6 bases spanning the gap. The CDR3 has 13 residues. The CDR3: CASSFGRNTEAFF. For the CDR3, the DNA is TGCGCCAGCAGCTTTGGTAGGAACACTGAAGCTTTCTTT.